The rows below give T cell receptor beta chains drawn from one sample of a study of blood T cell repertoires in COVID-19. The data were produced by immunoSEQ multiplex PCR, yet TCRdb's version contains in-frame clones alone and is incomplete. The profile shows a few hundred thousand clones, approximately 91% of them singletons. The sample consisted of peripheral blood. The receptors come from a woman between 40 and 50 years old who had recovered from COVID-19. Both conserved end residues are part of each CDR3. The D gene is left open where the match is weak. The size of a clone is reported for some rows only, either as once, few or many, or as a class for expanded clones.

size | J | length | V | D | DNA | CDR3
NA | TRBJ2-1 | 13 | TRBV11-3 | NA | TGTGCCAGCAGCTTAGATCCAGGAAATGAGCAGTTCTTC | CASSLDPGNEQFF
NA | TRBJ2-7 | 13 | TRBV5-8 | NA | TGTGCCAGCAGCGTTCCAGGGGACTACGAGCAGTACTTC | CASSVPGDYEQYF
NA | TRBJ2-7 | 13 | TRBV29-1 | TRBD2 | TGCAGCGGACGACTAGCGGGAGAATACGAGCAGTACTTC | CSGRLAGEYEQYF
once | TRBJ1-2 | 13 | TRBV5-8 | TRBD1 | TGTGCCAGCAGCTTACAGGGGGCGAATGGCTACACCTTC | CASSLQGANGYTF
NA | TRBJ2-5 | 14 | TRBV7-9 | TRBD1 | TGTGCCAGCAGCTTAGGGGACAGGCCCGAGACCCAGTACTTC | CASSLGDRPETQYF
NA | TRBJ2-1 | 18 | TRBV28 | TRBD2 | TGTGCCAGCACCCTCCCGGGGTCTAGCGGAGCCACCTACAATGAGCAGTTCTTC | CASTLPGSSGATYNEQFF
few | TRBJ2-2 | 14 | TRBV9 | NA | TGTGCCAGCAGCGTAGCTAGGGGGTCCGGGGAGCTGTTTTTT | CASSVARGSGELFF
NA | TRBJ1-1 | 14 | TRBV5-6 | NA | TGTGCCAGCAGCTTTACTCGGGAGCACACTGAAGCTTTCTTT | CASSFTREHTEAFF
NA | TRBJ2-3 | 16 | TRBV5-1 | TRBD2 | TGCGCCAGCAGCCCCGGGACTAGCGAAGACACAGATACGCAGTATTTT | CASSPGTSEDTDTQYF
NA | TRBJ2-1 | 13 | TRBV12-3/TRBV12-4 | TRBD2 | TGTGCCAGCAGTCATAGCGGGAACAATGAGCAGTTCTTC | CASSHSGNNEQFF
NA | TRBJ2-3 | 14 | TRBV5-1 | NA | TGCGCCAGCAGCCAGGGTCTGAGCACAGATACGCAGTATTTT | CASSQGLSTDTQYF
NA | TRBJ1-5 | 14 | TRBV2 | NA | TGTGCCAGCAGTGAGGGCCAGGGGAATCAGCCCCAGCATTTT | CASSEGQGNQPQHF
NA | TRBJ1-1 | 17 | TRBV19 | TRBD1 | TGTGCCAGTAGTACACACCGGGACAGGGGGCTTAACACTGAAGCTTTCTTT | CASSTHRDRGLNTEAFF
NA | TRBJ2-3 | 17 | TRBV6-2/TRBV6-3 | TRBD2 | TGTGCCAGCAGTTTTGGACTAGCGGGAGGGCCTTCGGGAACGCAGTATTTT | CASSFGLAGGPSGTQYF
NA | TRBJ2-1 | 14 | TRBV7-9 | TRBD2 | TGTGCCAGCAGCCAAGGACTAGCGGGAAATGAGCAGTTCTTC | CASSQGLAGNEQFF
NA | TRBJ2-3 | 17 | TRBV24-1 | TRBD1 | TGTGCCACCAGTGATAACAACCCGGACAGGGGTACAGATACGCAGTATTTT | CATSDNNPDRGTDTQYF
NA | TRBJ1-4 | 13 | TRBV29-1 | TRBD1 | TGCAGCGTTGAAGGGACAGGGGGAGAAAAACTGTTTTTT | CSVEGTGGEKLFF
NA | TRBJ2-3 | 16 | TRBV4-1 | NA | TGCGCCAGCAGCCAAGATCGGTCTAGACGTTTAGATACGCAGTATTTT | CASSQDRSRRLDTQYF
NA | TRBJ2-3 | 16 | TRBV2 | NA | TGTGCCAGCAGTACCGCCTGGGGGGAGGCCGGCGATACGCAGTATTTT | CASSTAWGEAGDTQYF
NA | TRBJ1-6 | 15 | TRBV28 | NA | TGTGCCAGCAGCCTGGCCCGGGACACTAATTCACCCCTCCACTTT | CASSLARDTNSPLHF
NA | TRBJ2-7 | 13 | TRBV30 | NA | TGTGCCTGGAGTGTTGTAGCAGATTACGAGCAGTACTTC | CAWSVVADYEQYF